The present entry profiles one T cell receptor beta chain with its context. Its specific antigen is unknown. Base quality data are lacking; no much larger clone is found one base away. Per the germline V gene, SGHTA is the CDR1 and FQGNSA is the CDR2. V is shortened by 5 bases, J by 8 bases, and the region joining them spans 9 bases. The CDR3 starts with the cysteine, ends with the phenylalanine, and has 12 residues. The entry retains the CDR3 DNA only, 36 bases that are in frame from base 1. This sample was included in a study of shared clonotypes between healthy human individuals (dated by TCRdb to 2020 to 2022). Looking at the study overall: The cohort included a few men and two women between 18 and 49 years of age. Per donor, three plates each were used for CD4 naive and CD4 memory, two for CD8 naive, and one for CD8 memory. To estimate repertoire size and how much clonotypes are shared between individuals, the study performed deep sequencing of blood TCR repertoires from five healthy adults. Different laboratories and diverse techniques were used to prepare libraries and sequence TCR repertoires, to increase sequencing depth and limit assay-specific biases. Between about 0.9 and 10 billion PBMCs per donor were obtained by leukapheresis. Summary of the overall study and its limitations: Compared with non-shared clonotypes, clonotypes shared by all four sorted-subset donors had higher generation probabilities. Across four donors, roughly 5.1% of naive CD4, 3.5% of naive CD8, approximately 2.5% of memory CD4, and 0.4% to 0.45% of memory CD8 clonotypes were shared. Estimated clonotype richness was generally larger for naive than for memory subsets. Based on pairwise subsampling, the degree of clonotype sharing among donors was expected to be affected by sequencing depth. The small number of donors limited the genetic and exposure-history diversity represented. Incomplete sequencing was indicated by rarefaction of sorted-subset datasets, despite the large sequencing depth. Sampling was restricted to blood, and TCR repertoires in tissues likely differ from the TCR repertoires found in blood.

Using the deep immunoSEQ assay, TCR CDR3 regions were amplified from genomic DNA by multiplex PCR. Extracted genomic DNA from each cell subset was distributed evenly across all wells of several immunoSEQ 96-well plates, and each plate was treated as a replicate. For sorted subsets, 150 to 200 ng genomic DNA, equal to tens of thousands of T cell genomes, was loaded into each replicate PCR. Purified libraries were quantified with a Qubit 3.0 fluorometer, sized on a Bioanalyzer 2100, and re-quantified with the KAPA Library Quantification kit. Every immunoSEQ 96-well plate was sequenced on a separate single-read 150-cycle Illumina NextSeq 550 flow cell. In the authors' own workflow: Because the immunoSEQ output held only junctional sequences and lacked quality scores, the filtering could not match the filtering applied to full-length reads. To assign V/J genes and CDR3, sequences were annotated using PyIR, a Python wrapper for IgBLAST v1.9, with IMGT germline references. Any read was removed if the V/J assignment was weak (E-value above 1e-6), the CDR3 was missing, or the read contained stop codons, out-of-frame junctions, or ambiguous translated residues. V3J clonotypes were defined as sequences sharing the same inferred V gene, J gene, and CDR3 amino acid sequence. To compute the percentage overlap between repertoires, the number of shared unique clonotypes was divided by the size of the smaller repertoire. RTK rarefaction, the Chao1 estimator, and Recon v2.1 estimates of unobserved clonotypes were used to assess repertoire richness. Generation probabilities for all TCRbeta clonotypes obtained by the gDNA method from a handful of donors were computed using OLGA. TCRdb retrieved this table from immuneACCESS and kept in-frame rearrangements only. Not all clones are present; in checked studies, unresolved V genes account for under half, and no reason is known for the remainder. That table furnishes V, J and clone size, whereas the DNA furnished D and trimming. Recorded for this sample are fewer than 1 million clones; about 96% of them occurred a single time. Around 0.21% of the sample goes to the ten largest clones.

CD8 naive samples were obtained by positive selection for CCR7 among CD45RO-negative cells, yielding a CD45RA+CCR7+ population from which TemRA cells were excluded. The donors were healthy, HIV-negative adults with no recently reported acute infections or vaccinations. Every donor was a Caucasian adult living in Nashville, Tennessee, USA. Blood was obtained by leukapheresis, after which PBMCs were separated by Ficoll-Histopaque density gradient centrifugation and cryopreserved in liquid nitrogen vapor phase. Purity and quantity of every magnetically sorted T cell population were checked by analytical flow cytometry. Genomic DNA was isolated from every sorted fraction and measured by UV absorbance on a Nanodrop 2000c.

This receptor was identified in a man aged 25 to 45 in good health. The sample consisted of naive CD8+ T cells sorted from blood. Taken with the paper, the label for cell subset or site translates to: CD45RA+CCR7+. The chain is assembled from TRBV7-2 and TRBJ1-4, with the D gene too uncertain to name. The CDR3 region reads CASSPGWEKLFF. The DNA is TGTGCCAGCAGCCCCGGATGGGAAAAACTGTTTTTT.